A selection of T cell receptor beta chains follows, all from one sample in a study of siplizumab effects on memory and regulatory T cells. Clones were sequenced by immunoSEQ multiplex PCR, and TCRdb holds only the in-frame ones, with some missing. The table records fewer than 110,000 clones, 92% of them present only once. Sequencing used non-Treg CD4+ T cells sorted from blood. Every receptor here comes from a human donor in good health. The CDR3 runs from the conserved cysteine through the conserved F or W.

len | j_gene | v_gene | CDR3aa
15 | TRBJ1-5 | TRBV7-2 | CASSLAQISNQPQHF
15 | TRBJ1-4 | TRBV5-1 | CASSLVGGVNEKLFF
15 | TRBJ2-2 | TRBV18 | CASSQGQGNTGELFF
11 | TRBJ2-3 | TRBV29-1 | CSGRFTDTQYF
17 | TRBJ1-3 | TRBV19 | CASTNRGQHLSGNTIYF
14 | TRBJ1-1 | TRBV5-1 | CASSPGIRNTEAFF
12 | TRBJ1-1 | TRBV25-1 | CASMGGNTEAFF
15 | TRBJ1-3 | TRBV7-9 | CASSLGGLTGNTIYF
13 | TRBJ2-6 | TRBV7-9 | CASSISGANVLTF
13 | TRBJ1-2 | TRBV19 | CASLGQGFYGYTF
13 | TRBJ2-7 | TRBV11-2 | CASSLSSREKQYF
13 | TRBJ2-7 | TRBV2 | CASHRQGRGEQYF
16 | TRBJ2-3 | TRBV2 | CASSEGAGSATDTQYF
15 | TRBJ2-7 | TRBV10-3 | CAIRAGQGGPYEQYF
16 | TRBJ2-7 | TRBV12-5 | CASGLVGAGGPLEQYF
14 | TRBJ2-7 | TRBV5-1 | CASSSGTSRQEQYF
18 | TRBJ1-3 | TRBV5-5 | CASSPKPTGTGSGNTIYF
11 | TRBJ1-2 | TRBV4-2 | CASSQEAGYTF
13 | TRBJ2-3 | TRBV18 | CASSPPGTDTQYF
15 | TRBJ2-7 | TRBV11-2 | CASRPLTGRGHEQYF
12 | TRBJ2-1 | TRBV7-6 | CASSKGQGEQFF
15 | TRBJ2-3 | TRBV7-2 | CASSLDRESTDTQYF
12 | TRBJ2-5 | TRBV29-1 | CSVDGRGETQYF
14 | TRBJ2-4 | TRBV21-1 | CASSKTEQRGIQYF
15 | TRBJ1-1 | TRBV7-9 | CASSLASGMNTEAFF
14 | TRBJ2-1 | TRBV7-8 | CASSLGPDYNEQFF
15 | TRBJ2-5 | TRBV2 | CASSEMPGKRETQYF
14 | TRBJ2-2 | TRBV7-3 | CASSLLSDTGELFF
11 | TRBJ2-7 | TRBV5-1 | CASSGPYEQYF
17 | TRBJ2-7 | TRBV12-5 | CASGPAVGGRAIGEQYF
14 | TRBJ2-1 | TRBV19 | CASSNLRDVVGQFF
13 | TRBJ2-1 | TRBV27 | CAIRPSGSSEQFF
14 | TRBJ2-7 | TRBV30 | CAWSRGTAGLEQYF
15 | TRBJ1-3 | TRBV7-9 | CASSSGPPSGNTIYF
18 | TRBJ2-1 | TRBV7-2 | CASSLGRASSGPMNEQFF
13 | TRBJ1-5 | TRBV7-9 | CASSFRDREPQHF
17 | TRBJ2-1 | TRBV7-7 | CASSPGGGGSSYNEQFF
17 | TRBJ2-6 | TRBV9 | CASSKLPGFSGANVLTF
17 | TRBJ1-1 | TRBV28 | CASSFWQGASENTEAFF
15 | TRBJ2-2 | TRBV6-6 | CASRLPGGVDGELFF
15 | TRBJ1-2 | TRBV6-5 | CASSYRTGAYYGYTF
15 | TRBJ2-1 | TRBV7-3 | CASSLSADLYNEQFF
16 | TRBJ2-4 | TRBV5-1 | CASQTDLGTGKDIQYF
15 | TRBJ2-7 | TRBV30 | CAWSGSGGRGYEQYF
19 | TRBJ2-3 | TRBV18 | CASSPWGPSGSHGTDTQYF
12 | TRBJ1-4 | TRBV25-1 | CASSDRNEKLFF
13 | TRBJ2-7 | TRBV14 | CASSQRGSYEQYF